This T cell receptor beta chain was recorded in a study of PD-1 blockade in classical Hodgkin lymphoma. Here immunoSEQ multiplex PCR was the method, and the copy in TCRdb shows in-frame clones only, minus some. The sample lists around 53,000 clones; roughly 80% were seen once. Stated time point: cycle 4 day 1 (C4D1), after 5 to 7 weeks of nivolumab. Brentuximab vedotin exposure varied, and every patient relapsed after autologous stem cell transplantation. The length of the CDR3 is 14 residues. Trimming removed 6 bases from V and 4 bases from J, with 15 bases in between. From germline, CDR1 is MNHEY and CDR2 SVGAGI.

The sequencing here drew on peripheral blood mononuclear cells (PBMCs), taken before the fourth cycle of nivolumab. The source is a human donor with classical Hodgkin lymphoma. The chain recombines TRBV6-5 with TRBJ1-2, with D possibly TRBD1 on 5 matching bases. This chain's CDR3 is CASSRIQGAYGYTF. The CDR3, as DNA: TGTGCCAGCAGCCGAATCCAGGGCGCCTATGGCTACACCTTC.